The entry below gives a single T cell receptor (beta chain) sequence along with its context. This sample was included in a study of blood T cell repertoires in COVID-19. Generated by immunoSEQ multiplex PCR, the TCRdb table keeps only in-frame clones and is missing some. There are 85,000 to 130,000 clones in the sample; 75% to 95% occur only once, and approximately 6% lies in the top ten. This CDR3 region has 13 residues. CDR1 and CDR2 (germline): SEHNR, FQNEAQ (reference sequence). The V gene lost 5 bases and the J gene lost 14 bases, with 20 bases spanning the gap. Sequences were obtained from peripheral blood. The receptor was isolated from a human donor in a cohort sampled during active COVID-19. The chain couples TRBV7-9 to TRBJ2-3; D not certain. CDR3: CASSQETARLLYF. CDR3 coding DNA: TGTGCCAGCAGCCAAGAGACGGCGAGACTGTTGTATTTT. Combining the CDR3 with reference TRBV7-9 and TRBJ2-3 gives the whole variable domain DTGVSQNPRHKITKRGQNVTFRCDPISEHNRLYWYRQTLGQGPEFLTYFQNEAQLEKSRLLSDRFSAERPKGSFSTLEIQRTEQGDSAMYLCASSQETARLLYFGPGTRLTVL.